Below are 5 T cell receptor beta chains sequenced from a single sample in a study of neurological immune-mediated disorders. Each CDR3 protein gets one entry after TCRdb re-called the 5' RACE reads with MiXCR. The sample yields about 50,000 distinct CDR3 sequences, about a tenth seen once. The specimen sequenced was PBMCs. The receptors here all came from a man aged 70 or older with HTLV-1-associated myelopathy (HAM/TSP).

Many counts were recorded for this clonotype. The CDR3: CASSLRGGGTDTQYF. For the CDR3, the DNA is TGTGCCAGCAGCCTTAGGGGGGGCGGCACAGATACGCAGTATTTT. The V gene is TRBV5-5, the J gene TRBJ2-3; a possible D gene is TRBD2 (7 bases). Germline loops: CDR1 SGHKS, CDR2 YYEKEE (reference sequence). V gave up 4 bases and J gave up 1 base, with 13 bases separating them. CDR3 length equals 15 residues.

Ten or more counts support this clonotype. The chain uses TRBV28 and TRBJ1-5, with 7 bases lining up with TRBD1. This CDR3 has 15 residues. V was pared by 5 bases and J by 2 bases, with 6 bases of the junction left unmatched. Germline values: CDR1 MDHEN, CDR2 SYDVKM. The CDR3 protein is CASSGLRGGNQPQHF. DNA of the CDR3: TGTGCCAGCAGTGGACTCAGGGGGGGCAATCAGCCCCAGCATTTT. Looking up the rest from reference TRBV28 and TRBJ1-5 gives the full variable domain: DVKVTQSSRYLVKRTGEKVFLECVQDMDHENMFWYRQDPGLGLRLIYFSYDVKMKEKGDIPEGYSVSREKKERFSLILESASTNQTSMYLCASSGLRGGNQPQHFGDGTRLSIL.

This clonotype was counted at least ten times. The chain has TRBV2 and TRBJ1-1; D gene unclear. With 4 bases removed from V and 1 base from J, the gap between germline ends came to 4 bases. The CDR3 has 12 residues. CDR1 and CDR2 (germline): SNHLY, FYNNEI. The CDR3 nucleotides are TGTGCCAGCAGTGTCGCGAACACTGAAGCTTTCTTT. Translation gives CASSVANTEAFF.

This clonotype came up many times. This chain connects TRBV7-3 to TRBJ2-1; 9 nucleotides match TRBD1. With 3 bases clipped from V and 10 bases from J, the junction kept 4 bases outside the gene matches. Per the germline V gene, CDR1 is SGHTA and CDR2 is FQGTGA. CDR3 length equals 13 residues. The CDR3 sequence: CASSLIDRGEQFF. The CDR3 DNA sequence: TGTGCCAGCAGCTTGATAGACAGGGGGGAGCAGTTCTTC.

At least ten counts were recorded for this clonotype. This sequence joins TRBV7-6 and TRBJ1-5, with unresolved D. This CDR3 comprises 13 residues. The germline V gene encodes CDR1 SGHVS and CDR2 FNYEAQ. V lost 4 bases and J lost 4, with 8 bases in between. CDR3 residues: CASSSNMNQPQHF. CDR3 DNA sequence: TGTGCCAGCAGCTCAAACATGAATCAGCCCCAGCATTTT. Complete variable domain (other parts from reference TRBV7-6 and TRBJ1-5): GAGVSQSPRYKVTKRGQDVALRCDPISGHVSLYWYRQALGQGPEFLTYFNYEAQQDKSGLPNDRFSAERPEGSISTLTIQRTEQRDSAMYRCASSSNMNQPQHFGDGTRLSIL.